Listed below are T cell receptor beta chains from one sample, sequenced in a study of CD8 T cells in ankylosing spondylitis. TCRdb independently ran MiXCR on the 5' RACE reads; one entry per CDR3 protein. Among 700,000 to 850,000 distinct CDR3 sequences listed, roughly 12% were seen once. What was sequenced was blood, either unsorted or a sorted T cell fraction (not recorded which). The receptors originated from a male donor with ankylosing spondylitis. Each CDR3 is given with its conserved first and last residue. The D gene is left open where the match is weak. Only some rows state a clone size, as once, few, many or a class for expanded clones.

D | J | V | size | DNA | CDR3
. | TRBJ1-2 | TRBV19 | . | TGTGCCAGTAAGAATACAGGGAGCGACGGCTACACCTTC | CASKNTGSDGYTF
. | TRBJ1-6 | TRBV20-1 | . | TGCAGTGCTAAAGGGCAGGGGTATAATTCACCCCTCCACTTT | CSAKGQGYNSPLHF
. | TRBJ1-2 | TRBV18 | once | TGTGCCAGCTCACCTACTTCCGACGGGCCATTGGGTGGCTACACCTTC | CASSPTSDGPLGGYTF
. | TRBJ1-1 | TRBV29-1 | many | TGCAGCGTTGAAGTGGCAGCCCTAGGCACTGAAGCTTTCTTT | CSVEVAALGTEAFF
. | TRBJ2-4 | TRBV5-1 | . | TGCGCCAGCAGCTTGGGCCCCCTTGGGACGGACATTCAGTACTTC | CASSLGPLGTDIQYF
. | TRBJ2-1 | TRBV21-1 | few | TGTGCCAGCATCTCTTTGACAATGCAGTTCTTC | CASISLTMQFF
TRBD1 | TRBJ2-1 | TRBV20-1 | . | TGCAGTGCTAGAGTCCACAGGGGGAAGCTAGAGCAGTTCTTC | CSARVHRGKLEQFF
. | TRBJ2-5 | TRBV5-6 | many | TGTGCCAGCAGCTTGGAACTTACAGGGAGTGAGACCCAGTACTTC | CASSLELTGSETQYF
TRBD1 | TRBJ2-5 | TRBV20-1 | few | TGCAGTGCCGGCTTCGGACAGGGGCGAGAGACCCAGTACTTC | CSAGFGQGRETQYF
TRBD1 | TRBJ1-2 | TRBV5-1 | few | TGCGCCAGCAGCTTGGTCCTCTTACAGGGGCCGGGGGCAGGTGGCTACACCTTC | CASSLVLLQGPGAGGYTF
. | TRBJ2-5 | TRBV20-1 | few | TGCAGTGCTAGAGAGGGACAAGAGACCCAGTACTTC | CSAREGQETQYF
TRBD1 | TRBJ2-1 | TRBV7-6 | . | TGTGCCAGCAGCTTCCTGGGACAGGGGCTGAATGAGCAGTTCTTC | CASSFLGQGLNEQFF
. | TRBJ2-5 | TRBV20-1 | few | TGCAGTGTAAATAACGGTGAAGAGACCCAGTACTTC | CSVNNGEETQYF
TRBD2 | TRBJ2-7 | TRBV28 | few | TGTGCCAGCAGAAGCTCGACTAGCGCTTCCTACGAGCAGTACTTC | CASRSSTSASYEQYF
. | TRBJ1-1 | TRBV20-1 | . | TGCAGTGGAAACAGGCCCATGAACACTGAAGCTTTCTTT | CSGNRPMNTEAFF
TRBD1 | TRBJ2-7 | TRBV5-5 | many | TGTGCCAGCAGCTCGAGACAGGGGCCTTTCTACGAGCAGTACTTC | CASSSRQGPFYEQYF
TRBD2 | TRBJ2-1 | TRBV27 | . | TGTGCCAGCAGTTTTGGGGCTAGCGGGCCCTACAATGAGCAGTTCTTC | CASSFGASGPYNEQFF
. | TRBJ2-2 | TRBV3-1 | . | TGTGCCAGCAGCCGCGCTCCGATCCTCACCGGGGAGCTGTTTTTT | CASSRAPILTGELFF
TRBD2 | TRBJ2-1 | TRBV20-1 | many | TGCAGTGCAAGACTAGCGGGAGGGCCCTACAATGAGCAGTTCTTC | CSARLAGGPYNEQFF
. | TRBJ2-1 | TRBV20-1 | few | TGCAGTGTCCCTACTACCTTCGGCTACAATGAGCAGTTCTTC | CSVPTTFGYNEQFF
. | TRBJ2-5 | TRBV20-1 | . | TGCAGTGCCACCCGGTCAACCCAAGAGACCCAGTACTTC | CSATRSTQETQYF
TRBD2 | TRBJ2-1 | TRBV29-1 | few | TGCAGCGCCTACGCGGGGGGGGGCTCCTACAATGAGCAGTTCTTC | CSAYAGGGSYNEQFF
. | TRBJ2-7 | TRBV5-1 | . | TGCGCCAGCAGCTTACAGGGTGGCCACGAGCAGTACTTC | CASSLQGGHEQYF
TRBD1 | TRBJ2-1 | TRBV5-6 | few | TGTGCCAGCAGCTTTATCGGGACAGGGTCGGGTGAGCAGTTCTTC | CASSFIGTGSGEQFF